The T cell receptor beta chain under discussion was sequenced for a study of blood T cell repertoires in COVID-19 (dated by TCRdb to the early 2020s). General notes on the study: The collaborator samples originated in the United States, Italy and Spain and spanned the acute and convalescent phases of COVID-19. The prospective study material was composed of cDNA or gDNA derived from T cells, B-cell-depleted T cells, or PBMCs. Deeply sampled blood TCRbeta repertoires from subjects exposed to, actively infected with, or recovered from COVID-19 were included in the dataset. A freely available public database, intended as a resource for researchers studying the immune response to SARS-CoV-2, is where the repertoires were released. The samples were drawn from the first 160 participants of the ongoing ImmuneRACE study and from 950 to 1,500 subjects provided by 6 global collaborators. Nearly every sample came with metadata listing a de-identified subject ID, COVID-19 status, age in years and sex. Where available, HLA class I and class II types were obtained from metadata supplied by the sample provider rather than from assay-based typing. Paper-wide results and their limitations: How much clinical and demographic metadata was included differed by source and by participant, and the metadata was provided uncurated.

About this clone itself: The target of this receptor is not known. There are no base qualities to consult, and no much larger clone falls within one base.

TCRbeta CDR3 regions were amplified from genomic DNA using the immunoSEQ Assay, a bias-controlled multiplex PCR. Regarding the original processing steps: Within the assay, amplification of reference gene primers was used to estimate how many nucleated cells each sample contained. Sequence reads were collapsed and filtered to measure the absolute abundance of every unique TCRbeta CDR3 rearrangement. Productive Simpson clonality was computed per sample as the square root of Simpson's diversity index over productive rearrangements. TCRdb took this table from immuneACCESS and kept in-frame rearrangements with V and J called. Such tables lack part of the clones; where checked against another copy, unresolved V genes explain under half of the gap, and the rest is unexplained. The DNA gave D and trimming, while V, J and clone size come from that table. The sample profile shows roughly 160,000 clones; over 75% of them were found once. The ten biggest clones cover 11% of the sample.

V ends up 4 bases short and J 6 bases short, with an unmatched junction base count of 8. According to the germline V gene, CDR1 reads SGHTA and CDR2 reads FQGTGA. Measured from the cysteine to the phenylalanine, the CDR3 is 14 residues long. The only DNA kept is the CDR3, 42 bases in frame from the first base. Enrolling through a virtual design, the prospective study's participants ranged in age from roughly 18 to 95 years and lived across some 23 United States geographic areas. To assign participants to cohorts, the prospective study relied on clinical history that participants themselves reported in a screening survey and a study questionnaire. ImmuneRACE Cohort 3 recovered participants were defined by two consecutive negative NP/OP PCR tests, healthcare professional clearance, or symptom resolution. Mobile phlebotomists in the prospective study collected whole blood, serum and a nasopharyngeal or oropharyngeal swab from every participant. Over a 2-month period, participants in the prospective study had the option of providing additional blood draws and questionnaires. Prospective study blood samples were shipped either frozen or at room temperature before DNA extraction.

The rearranged chain carries TRBV7-3 and TRBJ2-7; 8 bases in the junction line up with TRBD2. The TCR was taken from a man aged 50-60 years who had recovered from COVID-19. The sequenced material came from PBMCs or T cells enriched from blood (not recorded which). This receptor carries the CDR3 CASSSGLVGAEQYF. In nucleotide form, the sequence is TGTGCCAGCAGCTCGGGACTAGTGGGGGCCGAGCAGTACTTC. Supplemented by the reference TRBV7-3 and TRBJ2-7 proteins around the CDR3, the complete variable domain is GAGVSQTPSNKVTEKGKYVELRCDPISGHTALYWYRQSLGQGPEFLIYFQGTGAADDSGLPNDRFFAVRPEGSVSTLKIQRTERGDSAVYLCASSSGLVGAEQYFGPGTRLTVT.